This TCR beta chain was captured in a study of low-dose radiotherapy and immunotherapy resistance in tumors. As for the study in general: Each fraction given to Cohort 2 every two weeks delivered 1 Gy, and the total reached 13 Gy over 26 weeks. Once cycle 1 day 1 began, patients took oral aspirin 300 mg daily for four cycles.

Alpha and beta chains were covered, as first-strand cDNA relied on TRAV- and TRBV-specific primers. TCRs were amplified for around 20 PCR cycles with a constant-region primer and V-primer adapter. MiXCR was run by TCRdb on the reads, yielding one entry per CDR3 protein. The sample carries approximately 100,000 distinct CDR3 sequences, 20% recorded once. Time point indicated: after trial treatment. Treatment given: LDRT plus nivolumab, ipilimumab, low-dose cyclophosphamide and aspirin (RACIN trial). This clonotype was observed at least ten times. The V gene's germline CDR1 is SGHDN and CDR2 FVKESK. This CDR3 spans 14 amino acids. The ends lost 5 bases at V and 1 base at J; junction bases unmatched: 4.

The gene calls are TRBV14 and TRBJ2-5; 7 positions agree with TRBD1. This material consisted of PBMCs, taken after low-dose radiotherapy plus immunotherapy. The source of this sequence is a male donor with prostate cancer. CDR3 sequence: CASSFHRGQETQYF. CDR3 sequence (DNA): TGTGCCAGCAGCTTCCACAGGGGCCAAGAGACCCAGTACTTC. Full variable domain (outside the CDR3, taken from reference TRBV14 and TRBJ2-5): EAGVTQFPSHSVIEKGQTVTLRCDPISGHDNLYWYRRVMGKEIKFLLHFVKESKQDESGMPNNRFLAERTGGTYSTLKVQPAELEDSGVYFCASSFHRGQETQYFGPGTRLLVL.